The source of this T cell receptor beta chain is a study of glioma-infiltrating T cells. Whole-study results and caveats: Non-neoplastic patients had below-expected tissue-blood divergence, while all gliomas exceeded expectation. Only very few CDR3 sequences appeared in both tissue and blood.

Amplification of TCR alpha and beta CDR3 regions from RNA used iRepertoire nested multiplex PCR. For one-step reverse transcription and amplification, 100-400 ng of tissue mRNA or PBMC total RNA was used. TCRdb reprocessed the multiplex PCR reads with MiXCR, giving one entry per CDR3 protein. Among tens of thousands of distinct CDR3 sequences listed, 35% to 45% were seen once. This clonotype was counted ten times or more. What it recognizes is unknown. The clonotype comes from a human donor with low-grade glioma or glioblastoma, undergoing nonglioma brain surgery, or in good health (not recorded which). Material for sequencing was glioma tissue, nonneoplastic brain tissue, or PBMCs (not recorded which).

CDR3 DNA: TGTGCCATCGGACTAGCAAACTACAATGAGCAGTTCTTC. Its translation: CAIGLANYNEQFF. The V call is TRBV10-3, the J call TRBJ2-1; 8 bases are a match to TRBD2. CDR3 size: 13 residues. V lost 8 bases, J lost 3 bases, and 3 bases stayed unmatched. Germline assignment: CDR1 ENHRY and CDR2 SYGVKD.